These 9 T cell receptor beta chains were sequenced from one sample in a study of OX40 agonist ivuxolimab in advanced cancers. Here immunoSEQ multiplex PCR was the method, and the copy in TCRdb shows in-frame clones only, minus some. This table holds 60,000 or so clones, approximately 89% found once. Specimen: CD4+ or CD8+ T cells sorted from blood, collected in a trial of the OX40 agonist ivuxolimab. These receptors were taken from an adult with an advanced solid tumor such as melanoma, head and neck, liver or kidney cancer.

V gene TRBV7-3 combines with J gene TRBJ2-3; TRBD2 agrees at 7 bases. Per germline, CDR1 SGHTA and CDR2 FQGTGA. This CDR3 has 16 amino acids. The J segment lost 2 bases and the V segment lost 4 bases, leaving 9 bases of the junction unmatched. The CDR3 loop reads CASSSPAGALTDTQYF. The CDR3 nucleotides are TGTGCCAGCAGCTCCCCCGCGGGAGCACTCACAGATACGCAGTATTTT.

The chain recombines TRBV7-9 with TRBJ2-7, with D perhaps matching TRBD1 (6 bases). The CDR3 runs to 14 residues. V gave up 5 bases and J gave up 5 bases, with 16 bases separating them. From germline, CDR1 is SEHNR and CDR2 FQNEAQ (reference sequence). CDR3 sequence: CASSPYTGSDEQYF. The CDR3 nucleotides are TGTGCCAGCAGCCCATACACAGGGAGCGACGAGCAGTACTTC.

This sequence joins TRBV7-9 and TRBJ2-6; D is ambiguous. Germline V lookup: CDR1 SEHNR, CDR2 FQNEAQ (reference sequence). Deletions cut 2 bases from V and 1 base from J, with 3 bases between. The CDR3 is 14 residues long. CDR3 amino acids: CASSLISGANVLTF. In nucleotides, the CDR3 is TGTGCCAGCAGCTTAATATCTGGGGCCAACGTCCTGACTTTC.

J is TRBJ2-5 and V is TRBV5-4; a possible D gene is TRBD2 (5 bases). CDR3 size: 16 residues. The germline V and J ends were trimmed by 3 bases and 5 bases, with 20 bases remaining between them. In germline, CDR1 is SGHNT, CDR2 YYREEE (reference sequence). This chain's CDR3 is CASSSAGTTRGETQYF. Written as DNA, the CDR3 is TGTGCCAGCAGCTCGGCAGGTACCACACGAGGGGAGACCCAGTACTTC.

This rearrangement joins TRBV2 to TRBJ2-3; TRBD2 matches 7 bases. Per the germline V gene, CDR1 is SNHLY and CDR2 is FYNNEI. The CDR3 length is 14 residues. Germline trimming cut 7 bases from V and 4 bases from J; bases unmatched to any gene: 8. The CDR3 DNA follows: TGTGCCAGCAAAGGCGGACTAGGCCCAGATACGCAGTATTTT. Its protein is CASKGGLGPDTQYF.

The chain recombines TRBV4-1 with TRBJ2-1, with a tentative D call TRBD2 (5 bases). The CDR3 is made up of 17 amino acids. V lost 4 bases and J lost 0, with 16 bases in between. Looked up from germline, CDR1 is MGHRA and CDR2 is YSYEKL. CDR3 protein: CASSRPRGESSYNEQFF. As DNA, the CDR3 is TGCGCCAGCAGCCGGCCACGGGGAGAAAGCTCCTACAATGAGCAGTTCTTC.

About this clone: Other DNA variants within this sample encode the same CDR3. V gene TRBV10-3 combines with J gene TRBJ1-6; 7 bases map to TRBD1. The CDR3 totals 16 residues. Germline V gives CDR1 ENHRY, CDR2 SYGVKD. V gave up 5 bases and J gave up 0 bases; unmatched junction bases: 4. The CDR3 sequence: CAISKQGSSYNSPLHF. The CDR3 DNA sequence: TGTGCCATCAGTAAACAGGGGAGCTCCTATAATTCACCCCTCCACTTT.

The chain employs TRBV5-1 and TRBJ2-7; D gene uncertain. The CDR3 contains 14 residues. Germline assignment: CDR1 SGHRS and CDR2 YFSETQ. V gave up 3 bases and J gave up 6 bases, with 16 bases separating them. The CDR3 DNA follows: TGCGCCAGCAGCTCCTCCGGGCCAAGCTCCGAGCAGTACTTC. Its protein product is CASSSSGPSSEQYF.

This chain uses TRBV18 with TRBJ2-1; D may match TRBD1 or TRBD2 (5 bases each). CDR1 KGHSH and CDR2 LQKENI come from the germline V gene. V lost 3 bases, J lost 9 bases, and 15 bases lay in between. The CDR3 has 14 residues. CDR3 residues: CASSPGPLGAEQFF. The CDR3 DNA sequence: TGTGCCAGCTCACCGGGACCGCTAGGAGCTGAGCAGTTCTTC.